Below are 16 T cell receptor beta chains sequenced from a single sample in a study of blood T cells in healthy people across ages. Primed by a sample-barcoded 5' primer and a J-beta primer mix, a second PCR proceeded for about 6 to 12 cycles. One entry per CDR3 protein results from TCRdb running MiXCR on the 5' RACE reads. Counted here are about a million distinct CDR3 sequences, roughly 51% occurring once; the ten biggest clones make up over 20%. Sequencing used blood. The source is a woman aged 60 to 75 in good health.

This clonotype was recorded at least ten times. CDR3 amino acids: CASSLASAGTSSRETQYF. The CDR3 region has the DNA TGTGCCAGCAGCTTAGCATCCGCCGGGACTAGCTCTAGAGAGACCCAGTACTTC. The genes are TRBV13 and TRBJ2-5; 9 nucleotides match TRBD2. After removal of 1 base from V and 4 bases from J, the junction contained 13 bases not matched to a gene. Germline V gene lookup returns CDR1 PRHDT and CDR2 FYEKMQ (reference sequence). CDR3 length: 18 residues.

For this clonotype: The junction departs from the called germline gene at one end, perhaps through a read error. V usage is TRBV12-3 or TRBV12-4 and J usage is TRBJ2-1; TRBD1 aligns across 9 bases. This CDR3 contains 15 residues. This CDR3 reads CASSPNRGRNNVQFF. The CDR3 nucleotides read TGTGCCAGCAGTCCTAACAGGGGGCGGAACAATGTGCAGTTCTTC.

The gene calls are TRBV24-1 and TRBJ2-3; D tentatively fits TRBD1 or TRBD2 (5 bases each). The CDR3 extends over 14 amino acids. V was cut by 9 bases and J by 3 bases, with 15 bases left in between. CDR1 and CDR2 from the germline V gene are KGHDR and SFDVKD. The CDR3 is CATRDEGPTDTQYF. CDR3 nucleotides: TGTGCCACCCGAGATGAGGGGCCAACAGATACGCAGTATTTT.

The chain combines TRBV20-1 with TRBJ2-3, with 8 bases aligning to TRBD2. The CDR3 has 15 residues. After removal of 5 bases from V and 1 base from J, the junction contained 8 bases not matched to a gene. Germline V lookup: CDR1 DFQATT, CDR2 SNEGSKA (reference sequence). In DNA form, the CDR3 reads TGCAGTGCTCCCGAGCGGGAGACCCGCACAGATACGCAGTATTTT. Translating gives CSAPERETRTDTQYF.

This chain links TRBV27 with TRBJ2-4; 11 nucleotides line up with TRBD2. Judging by the DNA end, TRBJ2-7 fits better; the J call may be wrong. The germline V gene encodes CDR1 MNHEY and CDR2 SMNVEV (reference sequence). The CDR3 spans 18 residues. The CDR3 here is CASSSLKTSGIGYYEQYF. In DNA form, the CDR3 reads TGTGCCAGCAGTTCCCTCAAGACTAGCGGGATAGGATACTACGAGCAGTACTTC.

This clonotype was found a few times. V is TRBV29-1 and J is TRBJ2-5; a weak D match, TRBD1 (5 bases). The J call may be mistaken, given a closer DNA end match to TRBJ2-7. Looked up from germline, CDR1 is SQVTM and CDR2 is ANQGSEA. The CDR3 has 14 amino acids. The CDR3 nucleotides are TGCAGCGTTGAGTTCCCCGGACACCCTTACGAGCAGTACTTC. This sequence encodes CSVEFPGHPYEQYF.

This clonotype occurred many times. CDR3 nucleotide sequence: TGCAGCGTTGCCCCCTTTGGTCTCGGGGGCGAAGGCTACACCTTC. Protein product: CSVAPFGLGGEGYTF. V and J are TRBV29-1 and TRBJ1-2, with D maybe TRBD1 (6 bases). Germline V CDR1 and CDR2: SQVTM, ANQGSEA. Trimming cost V 4 bases and J 8 bases, with 23 bases left between them. The CDR3 totals 15 residues. Variable domain in full (rest from reference TRBV29-1 and TRBJ1-2): SAVISQKPSRDICQRGTSLTIQCQVDSQVTMMFWYRQQPGQSLTLIATANQGSEATYESGFVIDKFPISRPNLTFSTLTVSNMSPEDSSIYLCSVAPFGLGGEGYTFGSGTRLTVV.

As to this clonotype: The junction does not match germline at one end; this may be a read error. This chain uses TRBV7-2 with TRBJ2-7; D possibly uses TRBD1 or TRBD2 (6 bases each). CDR1 SGHTA and CDR2 FQGNSA come from the germline V gene. The CDR3 has 15 residues. The CDR3 DNA sequence: TGTGCCAGCAGTTTAGAGGGGGGAGGAACCTACGAGCAGTACTTC. This translates into CASSLEGGGTYEQYF.

The V and J genes are TRBV5-1 and TRBJ2-1; 9 nucleotides align to TRBD1. Trimming cost V 4 bases and J 8 bases; bases outside gene matches: 10. CDR1 is SGHRS and CDR2 is YFSETQ in the germline V gene. CDR3 length: 15 amino acids. CDR3: CASSLIQDRGHEQFF. The CDR3 region has the DNA TGCGCCAGCAGCCTAATACAGGACAGGGGACATGAGCAGTTCTTC.

Only a few counts were recorded for this clonotype. The chain is built from TRBV20-1 and TRBJ2-7, with 8 positions matching TRBD1. Trimming cost V 4 bases and J 4 bases; bases outside gene matches: 9. The CDR3 contains 14 residues. The germline CDR1 and CDR2 sequences are DFQATT and SNEGSKA (reference sequence). The CDR3 DNA reads as TGCAGTGCTACCACGAATGGACAGGGTTACGAGCAGTACTTC. Translation: CSATTNGQGYEQYF.

About this clonotype: Its ends do not fully match the called genes, so a read error is possible. The chain recombines TRBV4-3 with TRBJ2-1; D remains unclear. The CDR3 contains 14 residues. The germline V gene has CDR1 LGHNA and CDR2 YSLEER. In DNA, the CDR3 is TGCGCCTGCAGCCAATCTAAGGGCTACAATGAGCAGTTCTTC. This sequence encodes CACSQSKGYNEQFF.

V and J are TRBV10-3 and TRBJ2-1; D remains unclear. Per the germline V gene, CDR1 is ENHRY and CDR2 is SYGVKD. V lost 2 bases to trimming and J lost 5 bases, with 13 bases between them. The CDR3 extends over 15 amino acids. This CDR3 reads CAISEPVLDHNEQFF. The CDR3 bases are TGTGCCATCAGTGAGCCTGTGTTAGATCACAATGAGCAGTTCTTC.

The chain is built from TRBV4-2 and TRBJ2-5; TRBD2 aligns across 11 bases. The CDR3 is 16 amino acids. Germline V gene lookup returns CDR1 LGHNA and CDR2 YNFKEQ. The V segment lost 4 bases and the J segment 1 base; nucleotides outside the gene matches: 5. CDR3 sequence (DNA): TGTGCCAGCAGCCCGGGACTAGCGGCAGCCCAAGAGACCCAGTACTTC. Translating gives CASSPGLAAAQETQYF.

Only a few counts were recorded for this clonotype. The CDR3 loop reads CASQFTSGSYTDTQYF. In DNA, the CDR3 is TGTGCCAGCCAATTCACTAGCGGGAGCTACACAGATACGCAGTATTTT. V and J are TRBV11-2 and TRBJ2-3; TRBD2 matches at 11 bases. The CDR3 runs to 16 residues. J lost 2 bases, V lost 8 bases, and 9 bases had no gene match. CDR1 SGHAT and CDR2 FQNNGV come from the germline V gene.

This clonotype occurred a few times. This chain joins TRBV5-1 and TRBJ1-5, with TRBD1 matching 9 bases. V lost 0 bases to trimming and J lost 4 bases; unmatched junction nucleotides: 5. CDR3 size: 16 residues. Per germline, CDR1 SGHRS and CDR2 YFSETQ. The CDR3 DNA reads TGCGCCAGCAGCTTGGGGACAGGGGCACGTAATCAGCCCCAGCATTTT. This encodes CASSLGTGARNQPQHF.

This clonotype has more than one count but fewer than ten. The chain uses TRBV10-3 and TRBJ2-3; 9 nucleotides match TRBD1. Trimming removed 0 bases from V and 3 bases from J; junction bases left unmatched: 7. CDR3 length: 17 amino acids. Germline V lookup: CDR1 ENHRY, CDR2 SYGVKD. CDR3 protein: CAISESSGTGTTDTQYF. DNA for the CDR3: TGTGCCATCAGTGAGTCGTCTGGGACAGGGACTACAGATACGCAGTATTTT.